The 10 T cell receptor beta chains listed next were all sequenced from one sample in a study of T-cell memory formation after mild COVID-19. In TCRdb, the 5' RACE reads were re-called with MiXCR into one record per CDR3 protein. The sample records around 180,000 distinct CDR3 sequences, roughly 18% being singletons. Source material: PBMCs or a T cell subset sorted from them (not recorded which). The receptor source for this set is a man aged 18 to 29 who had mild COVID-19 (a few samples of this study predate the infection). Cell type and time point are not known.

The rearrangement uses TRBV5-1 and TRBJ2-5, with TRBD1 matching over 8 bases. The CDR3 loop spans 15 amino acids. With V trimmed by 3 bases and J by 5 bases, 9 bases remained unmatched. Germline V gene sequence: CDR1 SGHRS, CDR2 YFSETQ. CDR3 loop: CASSSQGALVETQYF. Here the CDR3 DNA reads TGCGCCAGCAGCTCGCAGGGGGCGCTGGTTGAGACCCAGTACTTC.

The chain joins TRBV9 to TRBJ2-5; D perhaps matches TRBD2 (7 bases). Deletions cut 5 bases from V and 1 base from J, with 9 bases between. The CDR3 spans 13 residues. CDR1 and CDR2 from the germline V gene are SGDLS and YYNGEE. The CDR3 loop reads CASSGGAQETQYF. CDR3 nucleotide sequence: TGTGCCAGCAGTGGGGGGGCCCAAGAGACCCAGTACTTC.

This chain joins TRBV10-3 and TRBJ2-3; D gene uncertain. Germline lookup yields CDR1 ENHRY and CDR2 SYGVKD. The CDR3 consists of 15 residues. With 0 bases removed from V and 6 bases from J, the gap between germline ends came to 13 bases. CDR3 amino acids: CAISESNKWLDTQYF. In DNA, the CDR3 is TGTGCCATCAGTGAGTCGAATAAGTGGTTGGATACGCAGTATTTT.

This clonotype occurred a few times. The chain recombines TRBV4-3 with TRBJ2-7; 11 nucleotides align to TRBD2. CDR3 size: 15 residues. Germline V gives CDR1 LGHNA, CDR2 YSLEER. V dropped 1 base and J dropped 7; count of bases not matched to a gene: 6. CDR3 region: CASSQGSGGAREQYF. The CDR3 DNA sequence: TGCGCCAGCAGCCAAGGTAGCGGGGGGGCTAGGGAGCAGTACTTC.

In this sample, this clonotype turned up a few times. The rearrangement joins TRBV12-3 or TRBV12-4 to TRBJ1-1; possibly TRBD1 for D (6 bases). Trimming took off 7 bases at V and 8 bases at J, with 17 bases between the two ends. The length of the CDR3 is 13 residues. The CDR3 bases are TGTGCCAGCAATTATCCGGGACAAAAAGAAGCTTTCTTT. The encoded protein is CASNYPGQKEAFF.

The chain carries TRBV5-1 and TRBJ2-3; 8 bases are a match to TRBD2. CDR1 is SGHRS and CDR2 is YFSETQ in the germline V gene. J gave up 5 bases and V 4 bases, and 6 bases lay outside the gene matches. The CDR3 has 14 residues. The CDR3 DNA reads TGCGCCAGCAGCGAGGGACTAGTACTAGATACGCAGTATTTT. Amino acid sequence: CASSEGLVLDTQYF.

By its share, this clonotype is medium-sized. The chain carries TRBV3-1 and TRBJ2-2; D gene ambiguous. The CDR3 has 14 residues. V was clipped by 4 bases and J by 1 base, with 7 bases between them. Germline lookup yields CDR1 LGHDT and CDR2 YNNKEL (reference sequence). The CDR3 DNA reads TGTGCCAGCAGCCGGTTCGGGAACACCGGGGAGCTGTTTTTT. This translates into CASSRFGNTGELFF.

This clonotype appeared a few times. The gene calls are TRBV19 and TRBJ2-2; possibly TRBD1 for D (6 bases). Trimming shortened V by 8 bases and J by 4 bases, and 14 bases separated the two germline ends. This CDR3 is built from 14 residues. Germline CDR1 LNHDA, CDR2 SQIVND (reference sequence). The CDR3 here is CASVSRGSTGELFF. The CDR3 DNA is TGTGCCAGTGTTTCCAGGGGAAGCACCGGGGAGCTGTTTTTT.

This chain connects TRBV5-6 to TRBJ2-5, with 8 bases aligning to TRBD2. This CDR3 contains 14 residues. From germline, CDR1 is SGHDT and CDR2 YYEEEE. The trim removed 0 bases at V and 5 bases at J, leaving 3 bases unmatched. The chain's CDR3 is CASSLAPSGETQYF. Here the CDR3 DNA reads TGTGCCAGCAGCTTGGCCCCTAGCGGGGAGACCCAGTACTTC.

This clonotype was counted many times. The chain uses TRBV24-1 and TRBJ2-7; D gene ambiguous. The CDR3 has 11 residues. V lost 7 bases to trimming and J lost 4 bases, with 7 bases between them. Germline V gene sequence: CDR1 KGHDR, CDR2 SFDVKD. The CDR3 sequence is CATRLGYEQYV. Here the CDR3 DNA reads TGTGCCACCAGGTTGGGTTACGAGCAGTACGTC.